The 32 T cell receptor beta chains presented below share a single source sample, sequenced in a study of blood T cells in healthy people across ages. The use of a sample-barcoded 5' primer and a J-beta primer mix characterized a second PCR of about 6 to 11 cycles. One entry per CDR3 protein results from TCRdb running MiXCR on the 5' RACE reads. The sample has hundreds of thousands of distinct CDR3 sequences, about 30% seen once. Sequencing used blood. Receptors were obtained from a woman aged 80 or over in good health.

As for this clonotype: A much larger clone sits a single nucleotide away, making a read error possible. The chain carries TRBV6-2 or TRBV6-3 and TRBJ2-5, with 9 bases identical to TRBD2. From germline, CDR1 is MNHEY and CDR2 SVGEGT. This CDR3 region has 18 residues. CDR3 loop: CTSSRGFFGAGGQETQYF. DNA of the CDR3: TGTACCAGCAGCCGGGGGTTCTTTGGAGCGGGGGGACAAGAGACCCAGTACTTC.

This clonotype was picked up many times. This rearrangement joins TRBV7-2 to TRBJ2-4; 7 bases map to TRBD1. CDR1 and CDR2 from the germline V gene are SGHTA and FQGNSA. The CDR3 sequence is 16 residues long. With 3 bases clipped from V and 1 base from J, the junction kept 6 bases outside the gene matches. The CDR3 DNA reads as TGTGCCAGCAGCTTCAGACAGGGTGGCGCCAAAAACATTCAGTACTTC. It yields the protein CASSFRQGGAKNIQYF.

This clonotype was seen a few times. This may come from a read error, since a much larger clone is one base off. The chain uses TRBV5-1 and TRBJ2-1, with D maybe TRBD1 (7 bases). The CDR3 runs 15 residues. From germline, CDR1 is SGHRS and CDR2 YFSETQ. V was shortened by 3 bases and J by 4 bases, with 14 bases between the two germline ends. The CDR3 sequence is CASSSSEGAYNEQFF. The DNA for the CDR3 is TGCGCCAGCAGCTCTAGCGAGGGGGCGTACAATGAGCAGTTCTTC. Full variable domain (remainder filled in from reference TRBV5-1 and TRBJ2-1): KAGVTQTPRYLIKTRGQQVTLSCSPISGHRSVSWYQQTPGQGLQFLFEYFSETQRNKGNFPGRFSGRQFSNSRSEMNVSTLELGDSALYLCASSSSEGAYNEQFFGPGTRLTVL.

V and J are TRBV6-2 or TRBV6-3 and TRBJ1-1; D is unclear. CDR3 length: 14 amino acids. Looked up from germline, CDR1 is MNHEY and CDR2 is SVGEGT. Trimming left V 6 bases short and J 0 bases short, with 11 bases between. The CDR3 spells CASRARQVNTEAFF. Written as DNA, the CDR3 is TGTGCCAGCAGGGCTCGGCAGGTGAACACTGAAGCTTTCTTT.

The chain combines TRBV20-1 with TRBJ2-3, with TRBD1 as a possible D gene (7 bases). The V gene's germline CDR1 is DFQATT and CDR2 SNEGSKA (reference sequence). The CDR3 consists of 15 residues. The V gene lost 0 bases and the J gene lost 4 bases, with 14 bases spanning the gap. CDR3 coding DNA: TGCAGTGCTAGAGATGCGGGGACAGCCTCAGATACGCAGTATTTT. Protein product: CSARDAGTASDTQYF.

In this sample, this clonotype turned up a few times. The likely explanation is a read error, given a far larger clone one base away. The V call is TRBV6-1, the J call TRBJ2-3, with D unresolved. Germline V gives CDR1 MNHNS, CDR2 SASEGT. V was shortened by 6 bases and J by 0 bases, with 7 bases between the two germline ends. This CDR3 contains 13 residues. CDR3: CASRADSTDTQYF. The CDR3 bases are TGTGCCAGCAGAGCCGACAGCACAGATACGCAGTATTTT.

This chain uses TRBV5-1 with TRBJ2-7, with a possible D match to TRBD1 (7 bases). The J call is in doubt because the DNA end fits TRBJ2-5 better. The germline V gene has CDR1 SGHRS and CDR2 YFSETQ. The CDR3 runs to 14 residues. CDR3 sequence reads: CASAASRGEETQYF. DNA of the CDR3: TGCGCCAGCGCGGCGTCCAGGGGGGAAGAGACCCAGTACTTC.

V and J are TRBV5-4 and TRBJ2-1; 10 nucleotides line up with TRBD2. Germline values: CDR1 SGHNT, CDR2 YYREEE (reference sequence). The CDR3 runs 16 residues. V dropped 3 bases and J dropped 5; count of bases not matched to a gene: 8. The CDR3 spells CASSWAGTSVDNEQFF. The CDR3 DNA reads TGTGCCAGCAGCTGGGCTGGGACTAGCGTTGACAATGAGCAGTTCTTC. Full variable domain (outside the CDR3, taken from reference TRBV5-4 and TRBJ2-1): ETGVTQSPTHLIKTRGQQVTLRCSSQSGHNTVSWYQQALGQGPQFIFQYYREEENGRGNFPPRFSGLQFPNYSSELNVNALELDDSALYLCASSWAGTSVDNEQFFGPGTRLTVL.

This clonotype was seen repeatedly, ten times or more. The J gene is TRBJ2-3, the V gene TRBV20-1; D gene unclear. CDR3 length: 13 amino acids. Germline values: CDR1 DFQATT, CDR2 SNEGSKA (reference sequence). Trimming cost V 6 bases and J 1 base, with 11 bases left between them. The CDR3 DNA reads as TGCAGTGCGGGGTATATAGGCACAGATACGCAGTATTTT. It codes for CSAGYIGTDTQYF.

This chain links TRBV7-2 with TRBJ1-5, with D unresolved. The CDR3 loop spans 14 amino acids. Trimming removed 0 bases from V and 5 bases from J, with 8 bases in between. Looked up from germline, CDR1 is SGHTA and CDR2 is FQGNSA. The CDR3 nucleotides read TGTGCCAGCAGCTTAGCATACCTTGATCAGCCCCAGCATTTT. As protein: CASSLAYLDQPQHF.

This clonotype was detected only a few times. This chain connects TRBV27 to TRBJ1-1; D not certain. Trimming took off 6 bases at V and 11 bases at J, with 16 bases between the two ends. The CDR3 totals 12 residues. Germline V gene lookup returns CDR1 MNHEY and CDR2 SMNVEV (reference sequence). The DNA for the CDR3 is TGTGCCAGCAGCCACAAAAAGGGAGTGGCTTTCTTT. Its protein is CASSHKKGVAFF.

The V and J genes are TRBV5-1 and TRBJ1-6; D gene uncertain. Germline V gene sequence: CDR1 SGHRS, CDR2 YFSETQ. CDR3 size: 15 residues. With 0 bases removed from V and 6 bases from J, the gap between germline ends came to 10 bases. CDR3: CASSLDGRLNSPLHF. CDR3 DNA sequence: TGCGCCAGCAGCTTGGATGGCAGACTTAATTCACCCCTCCACTTT.

This clonotype has a count of ten or more. This chain uses TRBV10-3 with TRBJ1-5; D not certain. The germline V gene has CDR1 ENHRY and CDR2 SYGVKD. V lost 5 bases, J lost 4 bases, and 6 bases lay in between. The CDR3 covers 12 residues. The CDR3, as DNA: TGTGCCATCAGTAGCCTGAATCAGCCCCAGCATTTT. Protein: CAISSLNQPQHF.

The chain links TRBV7-2 to TRBJ2-5; the D gene could be TRBD1 or TRBD2 (5 bases each). Germline V gene lookup returns CDR1 SGHTA and CDR2 FQGNSA. V lost 1 base and J 5 bases, leaving 11 bases between the germline ends. This CDR3 comprises 14 residues. CDR3 in amino acids: CASSLGAGAETQYF. Here the CDR3 DNA reads TGTGCCAGCAGCTTAGGCGCCGGGGCGGAGACCCAGTACTTC.

Note on this clonotype: One base away lies a much larger clone, so this may be a sequencing read error. This chain uses TRBV5-1 with TRBJ1-1, with a tentative D call TRBD1 (5 bases). The V gene lost 6 bases and the J gene lost 4 bases, with 13 bases spanning the gap. Germline-derived CDR1 and CDR2 are SGHRS and YFSETQ. The CDR3 consists of 13 residues. The CDR3 loop is CASNFEGITEAFF. CDR3 coding DNA: TGCGCCAGCAACTTTGAGGGGATCACTGAAGCTTTCTTT.

The sample holds a few counts of this clonotype. A single base separates this from a much larger clone, so it may be a read error. J is TRBJ1-4 and V is TRBV2; 10 bases align to TRBD1. CDR3 size: 17 residues. Germline-derived CDR1 and CDR2 are SNHLY and FYNNEI. The CDR3 DNA follows: TGTGCCAGCAGTAAAGGGGACAGGGGCGGAACTAGTGAAAAACTGTTTTTT. This codes for CASSKGDRGGTSEKLFF. Supplemented by reference TRBV2 and TRBJ1-4, the full variable domain reads EPEVTQTPSHQVTQMGQEVILRCVPISNHLYFYWYRQILGQKVEFLVSFYNNEISEKSEIFDDQFSVERPDGSNFTLKIRSTKLEDSAMYFCASSKGDRGGTSEKLFFGSGTQLSVL.

This clonotype was seen at least ten times. With a much larger clone just one base away, this may be a read error. This rearrangement joins TRBV20-1 to TRBJ2-3; maybe TRBD1 (7 bases). V shed 2 bases and J shed 6 bases, with 15 bases lying between them. Looked up from germline, CDR1 is DFQATT and CDR2 is SNEGSKA (reference sequence). The CDR3 sequence is 14 residues long. CDR3 bases: TGCAGTGCTAGAAGGACAGGAGGAGGGGATACGCAGTATTTT. Protein sequence: CSARRTGGGDTQYF.

A few counts support this clonotype. The chain couples TRBV7-9 to TRBJ1-5; 10 positions match TRBD1. V gave up 5 bases and J gave up 5 bases; unmatched junction bases: 6. Germline V gene sequence: CDR1 SEHNR, CDR2 FQNEAQ (reference sequence). There are 15 residues in the CDR3. The CDR3 coding sequence is TGTGCCAGCAGCCCGGGACAGGGGAAATATCAGCCCCAGCATTTT. Translation: CASSPGQGKYQPQHF.

The V call is TRBV20-1, the J call TRBJ2-7, with 9 bases that match TRBD1. CDR1 and CDR2 (germline): DFQATT, SNEGSKA (reference sequence). Trimming at V came to 3 bases and at J to 2 bases, leaving 8 bases not matched to a gene. The CDR3 is 15 residues long. CDR3: CSARDRGPTTYEQYF. The CDR3 DNA follows: TGCAGTGCTAGGGACAGGGGCCCGACTACCTACGAGCAGTACTTC.

This clonotype appeared many times. CDR3 nucleotides: TGTGCCAGCAGTTACTCGGGTACAGCGGGGGGCAATCAGCCCCAGCATTTT. Translating it yields CASSYSGTAGGNQPQHF. The V call is TRBV6-5, the J call TRBJ1-5, with D possibly matching TRBD1 (5 bases). The V and J ends lost 0 bases and 2 bases respectively, with 14 bases between them. From germline, CDR1 is MNHEY and CDR2 SVGAGI. The CDR3 extends over 17 amino acids.

The chain recombines TRBV28 with TRBJ1-1; 11 bases agree with TRBD1. The V and J ends lost 4 bases and 7 bases, in that order; junction bases with no gene match: 5. The CDR3 loop spans 14 amino acids. CDR1 and CDR2 from the germline V gene are MDHEN and SYDVKM. The CDR3 loop is CASSSWTGGLEAFF. DNA of the CDR3: TGTGCCAGCAGTTCCTGGACAGGGGGCCTTGAAGCTTTCTTT.

In its sample, this clonotype was seen a few times. The gene calls are TRBV30 and TRBJ1-1; 10 bases map to TRBD1. The germline V gene encodes CDR1 GTSNPN and CDR2 SVGIG (reference sequence). The CDR3 covers 11 residues. Germline trimming cut 4 bases from V and 10 bases from J; bases unmatched to any gene: 3. The DNA of the CDR3 is TGTGCCTGGAAGACAGGGGGCAGAGCTTTCTTT. Encoded protein: CAWKTGGRAFF.

This clonotype was detected a few times. The chain employs TRBV30 and TRBJ1-2; D remains ambiguous. This CDR3 spans 14 amino acids. Germline V gene data show CDR1 as GTSNPN and CDR2 as SVGIG (reference sequence). V lost 3 bases and J lost 7, with 18 bases in between. This chain's CDR3 is CAWRGSGPLGGYTF. The DNA of the CDR3 is TGTGCCTGGAGGGGGAGCGGGCCCCTCGGTGGCTACACCTTC. The full variable domain, rest sourced from reference TRBV30 and TRBJ1-2, is SQTIHQWPATLVQPVGSPLSLECTVEGTSNPNLYWYRQAAGRGLQLLFYSVGIGQISSEVPQNLSASRPQDRQFILSSKKLLLSDSGFYLCAWRGSGPLGGYTFGSGTRLTVV.

This clonotype was recorded many times. Here the CDR3 reads CASRPTGGPARTNEKLFF. The DNA for the CDR3 is TGTGCCAGCAGGCCGACAGGGGGCCCGGCACGAACTAATGAAAAACTGTTTTTT. The chain is built from TRBV6-1 and TRBJ1-4; 10 bases match TRBD1. This CDR3 is built from 18 residues. Germline CDR1 and CDR2: MNHNS and SASEGT. Trimming removed 6 bases from V and 1 base from J; junction bases left unmatched: 11.

This clonotype showed up just a few times. A much larger clone differs from this one at a single base, so this may be a read error. The genes are TRBV5-5 and TRBJ2-1; 11 bases are shared with TRBD2. Germline CDR1 reads SGHKS; CDR2 reads YYEKEE (reference sequence). This CDR3 is built from 18 residues. CDR3 sequence: CAGSLLASSGGTYNEQFF. The DNA for the CDR3 is TGTGCCGGCAGCTTGTTGGCCTCTAGCGGGGGGACCTACAATGAGCAGTTCTTC.

J is TRBJ2-2 and V is TRBV9; possible D gene TRBD2, 5 bases. Trimming left V 5 bases short and J 2 bases short, with 10 bases between. The CDR3 is 14 residues long. CDR1 is SGDLS and CDR2 is YYNGEE in the germline V gene. The CDR3 nucleotides are TGTGCCAGCAGGGATGGACTCAACACCGGGGAGCTGTTTTTT. Amino acids: CASRDGLNTGELFF.

This clonotype was found many times. The chain uses TRBV5-1 and TRBJ1-2, with 9 bases identical to TRBD1. This CDR3 is built from 14 residues. Germline lookup yields CDR1 SGHRS and CDR2 YFSETQ. Trimming at V came to 4 bases and at J to 8 bases, leaving 9 bases not matched to a gene. The CDR3 DNA sequence: TGCGCCAGCAGCCTAGTCGGGACAGGGAAAGGCTACACCTTC. Amino acid sequence: CASSLVGTGKGYTF.

As regards this clonotype: A single base separates this from a much larger clone, so it may be a read error. The chain employs TRBV4-3 and TRBJ1-1; D gene ambiguous. With 1 base removed from V and 1 base from J, the gap between germline ends came to 4 bases. The CDR3 is 13 residues long. Germline assignment: CDR1 LGHNA and CDR2 YSLEER. The CDR3 here is CASSQAWNTEAFF. CDR3 coding DNA: TGCGCCAGCAGCCAAGCCTGGAACACTGAAGCTTTCTTT.

A word on this clonotype: One base away lies a much larger clone, so this may be a sequencing read error. V gene TRBV24-1 combines with J gene TRBJ2-7; D may be TRBD1 or TRBD2 (5 bases each). CDR1 KGHDR and CDR2 SFDVKD come from the germline V gene. Trimming shortened V by 3 bases and J by 0 bases, and 8 bases separated the two germline ends. The CDR3 runs 14 residues. The CDR3 DNA reads as TGTGCCACCAGTGATCGGGGCGGCTCCTACGAGCAGTACTTC. It codes for CATSDRGGSYEQYF.

Ten or more counts support this clonotype. The chain couples TRBV7-2 to TRBJ1-2, with a tentative D call TRBD1 (5 bases). The germline V gene encodes CDR1 SGHTA and CDR2 FQGNSA. The CDR3 is made up of 15 amino acids. The V gene lost 1 base and the J gene lost 1 base, with 10 bases spanning the gap. CDR3 sequence reads: CASSLGGAINYGYTF. In nucleotides, the CDR3 is TGTGCCAGCAGCTTAGGAGGGGCGATTAACTATGGCTACACCTTC.

This sequence joins TRBV15 and TRBJ2-3, with D possibly being TRBD2 (5 bases). Germline V CDR1 and CDR2: LNHNV, YYDKDF (reference sequence). The V end lost 5 bases, the J end lost 8 bases, and 8 bases lay between the germline ends. The CDR3 runs to 11 residues. The CDR3 sequence is CATSVGITQYF. The CDR3, as DNA: TGTGCCACCAGCGTCGGGATTACGCAGTATTTT.

This clonotype was counted ten times or more. The CDR3 here is CAINRGNIQYF. The CDR3 nucleotides are TGTGCCATCAATCGGGGAAACATTCAGTACTTC. The chain has TRBV10-3 and TRBJ2-4; tentatively, D is TRBD2 (5 bases). The CDR3 contains 11 residues. Germline CDR1 and CDR2: ENHRY and SYGVKD. The V end was cut by 7 bases, the J end by 6 bases, with 7 bases between.